This T cell receptor beta chain was documented in a study of blood T cell repertoires in COVID-19 (dated by TCRdb to the early 2020s). Study-level background: Samples from collaborators originated in the United States, Italy and Spain and spanned both the acute and convalescent phases of COVID-19. The material from the prospective study consisted of cDNA or gDNA derived from T cells, B-cell-depleted T cells, or PBMCs. The dataset comprised deeply sampled blood TCRbeta repertoires from subjects exposed to, actively infected with, or recovered from COVID-19. The repertoires were made available in a free public database intended to serve as a resource for research on the immune response to SARS-CoV-2. Samples were obtained from the ongoing ImmuneRACE study (first 160 participants) and from 950 to 1,500 subjects provided by 6 global collaborators. Sample metadata almost always included a de-identified subject ID, COVID-19 status, age in years and sex. Where available, HLA class I and class II types were obtained from metadata supplied by the sample provider rather than from assay-based typing. General findings and caveats noted by the study authors: How much clinical and demographic metadata was included differed by source and by participant, and the metadata was provided uncurated.

To note about this clone: What this receptor recognizes is not known. One base away there is no much larger clone; base qualities are not given.

V loses 6 bases, J loses 4 bases, and the germline ends lie 10 bases apart. CDR1 LNHDA and CDR2 SQIVND were looked up in the germline V gene (reference sequence). The CDR3 has 13 amino acids, counting the end cysteine and phenylalanine. Only CDR3 DNA is held: 39 bases, read in frame from base 1. TCRbeta CDR3 regions were amplified from genomic DNA using the immunoSEQ Assay, a bias-controlled multiplex PCR. As for how the authors treated the data: The number of nucleated cells in each sample was estimated from the amplification of reference gene primers within the assay. To quantify the absolute abundance of each unique TCRbeta CDR3 rearrangement, sequence reads were collapsed and filtered. Productive Simpson clonality was computed per sample as the square root of Simpson's diversity index over productive rearrangements. TCRdb stores this immuneACCESS table with in-frame sequences only. Part of the clones is absent; in the studies checked, under half of the shortfall reflects unresolved V genes, and no reason is known for the rest. D and trimming were read from the DNA, whereas the V and J calls and clone size are those reported in that table. This sample is represented by about 170,000 clones; approximately 77% of them were singletons. The top ten constitute approximately 10% of the sample.

The collaborating institutions used their own protocols to collect whole blood in K2EDTA tubes. For TCRbeta analysis, collaborator samples were shipped as frozen whole blood, as isolated PBMCs, or as DNA extracted from either sample type. The chain uses TRBV19 and TRBJ2-1; the D gene is perhaps TRBD1, from 6 matching bases. The receptor was isolated from a woman of 80 years or more with active or convalescent COVID-19. Sequencing used peripheral blood. CDR3 loop: CASRGQGYNEQFF. The sequenced DNA: TGTGCCAGTAGAGGGCAGGGGTACAATGAGCAGTTCTTC.